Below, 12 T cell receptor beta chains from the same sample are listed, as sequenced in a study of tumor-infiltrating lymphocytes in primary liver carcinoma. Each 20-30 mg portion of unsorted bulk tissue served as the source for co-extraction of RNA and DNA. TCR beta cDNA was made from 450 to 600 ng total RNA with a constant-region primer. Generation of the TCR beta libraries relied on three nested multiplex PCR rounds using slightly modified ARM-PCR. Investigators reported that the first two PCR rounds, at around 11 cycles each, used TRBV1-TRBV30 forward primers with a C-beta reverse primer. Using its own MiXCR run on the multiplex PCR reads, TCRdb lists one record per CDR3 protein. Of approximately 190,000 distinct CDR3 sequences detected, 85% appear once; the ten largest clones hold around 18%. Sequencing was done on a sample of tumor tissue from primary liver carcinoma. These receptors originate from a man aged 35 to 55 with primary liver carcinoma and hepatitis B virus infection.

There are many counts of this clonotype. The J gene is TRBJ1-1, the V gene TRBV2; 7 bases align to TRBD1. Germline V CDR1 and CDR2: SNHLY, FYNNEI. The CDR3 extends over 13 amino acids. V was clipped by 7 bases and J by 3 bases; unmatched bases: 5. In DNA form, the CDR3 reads TGTGCCAGCAATCCCGGGACAGACACTGAAGCTTTCTTT. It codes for CASNPGTDTEAFF.

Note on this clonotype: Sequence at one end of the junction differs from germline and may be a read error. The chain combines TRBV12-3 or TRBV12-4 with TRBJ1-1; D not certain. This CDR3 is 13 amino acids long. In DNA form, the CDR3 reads TGTGCCAGCAAAGGGCCCCTAGACACTGAAGCATTCTTT. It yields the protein CASKGPLDTEAFF.

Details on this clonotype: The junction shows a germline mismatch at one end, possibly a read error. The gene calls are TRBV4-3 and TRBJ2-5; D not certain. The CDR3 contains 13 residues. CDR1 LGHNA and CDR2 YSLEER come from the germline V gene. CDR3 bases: TGCGCCAGTAGCCAAGATTTGGAGGAGACCCAGTACTTC. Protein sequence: CASSQDLEETQYF.

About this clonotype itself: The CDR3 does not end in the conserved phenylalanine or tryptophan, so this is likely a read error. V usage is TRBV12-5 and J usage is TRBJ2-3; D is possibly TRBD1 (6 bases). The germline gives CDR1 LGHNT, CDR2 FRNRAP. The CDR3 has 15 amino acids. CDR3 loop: CACGLEQGPTDTQYL. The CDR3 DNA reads TGTGCTTGTGGTTTGGAACAGGGTCCCACAGATACGCAGTATTTG.

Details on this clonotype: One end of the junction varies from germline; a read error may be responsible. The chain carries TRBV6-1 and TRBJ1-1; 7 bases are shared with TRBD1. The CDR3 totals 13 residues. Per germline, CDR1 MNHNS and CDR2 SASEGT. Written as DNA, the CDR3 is TGTACCAGCAGCAGGGTCTGGGACAGTGAAGCTTTCTTT. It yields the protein CTSSRVWDSEAFF.

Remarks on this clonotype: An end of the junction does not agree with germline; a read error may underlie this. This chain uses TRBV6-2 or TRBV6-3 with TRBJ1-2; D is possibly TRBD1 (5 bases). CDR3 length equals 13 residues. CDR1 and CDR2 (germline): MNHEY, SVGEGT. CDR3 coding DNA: TGTGCCATCAGTTATCTGGACAAAGGCTGCTACACCTTC. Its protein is CAISYLDKGCYTF.

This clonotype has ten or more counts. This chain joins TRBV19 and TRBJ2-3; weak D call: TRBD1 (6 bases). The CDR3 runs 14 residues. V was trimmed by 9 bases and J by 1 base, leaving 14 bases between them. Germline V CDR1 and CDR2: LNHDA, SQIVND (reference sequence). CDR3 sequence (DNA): TGTGCCAGCTCACCGGGACACCGCACAGATACGCAGTATTTT. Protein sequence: CASSPGHRTDTQYF.

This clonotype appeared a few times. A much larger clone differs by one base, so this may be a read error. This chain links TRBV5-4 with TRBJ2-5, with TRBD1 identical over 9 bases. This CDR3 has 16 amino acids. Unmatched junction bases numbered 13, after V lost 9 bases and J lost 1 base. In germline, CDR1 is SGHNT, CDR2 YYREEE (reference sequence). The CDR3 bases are TGTGCCAACACTAACCCCCGGGACAGGGCCCAAGAGACCCAGTACTTC. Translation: CANTNPRDRAQETQYF.

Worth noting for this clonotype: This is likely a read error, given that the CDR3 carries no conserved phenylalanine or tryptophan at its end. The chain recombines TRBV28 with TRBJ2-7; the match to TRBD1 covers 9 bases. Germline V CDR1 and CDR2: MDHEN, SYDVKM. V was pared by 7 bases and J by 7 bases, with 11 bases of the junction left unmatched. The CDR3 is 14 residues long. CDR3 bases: TGTGCCAGCAATAGACACGGGACAGGGAAAGAGCAGTACTTA. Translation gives CASNRHGTGKEQYL.

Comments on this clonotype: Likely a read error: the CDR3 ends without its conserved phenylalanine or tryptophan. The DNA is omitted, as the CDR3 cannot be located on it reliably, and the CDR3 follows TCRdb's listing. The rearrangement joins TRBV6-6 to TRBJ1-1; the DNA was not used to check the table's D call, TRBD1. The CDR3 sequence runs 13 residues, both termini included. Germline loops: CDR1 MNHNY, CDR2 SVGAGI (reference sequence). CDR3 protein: CASSTGGTTEASL.

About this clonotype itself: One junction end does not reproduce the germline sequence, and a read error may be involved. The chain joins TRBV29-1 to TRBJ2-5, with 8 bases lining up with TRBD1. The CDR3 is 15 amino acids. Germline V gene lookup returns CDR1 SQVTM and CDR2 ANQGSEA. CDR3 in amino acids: CRVEAARGRAEIQYF. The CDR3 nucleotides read TGCAGAGTTGAAGCGGCCAGGGGGCGAGCAGAGATCCAGTACTTC.

CDR3 nucleotide sequence: TGTGCCAGCAGCTTAAAGGCGACCCAGTACTTC. Residues: CASSLKATQYF. The V call is TRBV11-2, the J call TRBJ2-5, with unresolved D. Trimming shortened V by 2 bases and J by 7 bases, and 5 bases separated the two germline ends. From germline, CDR1 is SGHAT and CDR2 FQNNGV. This CDR3 is built from 11 residues. Full variable domain (remainder filled in from reference TRBV11-2 and TRBJ2-5): EAGVAQSPRYKIIEKRQSVAFWCNPISGHATLYWYQQILGQGPKLLIQFQNNGVVDDSQLPKDRFSAERLKGVDSTLKIQPAKLEDSAVYLCASSLKATQYFGPGTRLLVL.